These 23 T cell receptor beta chains were sequenced from one sample in a study of T cells in tumors after PD-1 blockade. Assay: immunoSEQ multiplex PCR; the TCRdb copy retains only in-frame clones and omits some. The sample lists approximately 47,000 clones, approximately 79% occurring once. The material sequenced was PBMCs, taken before anti-PD-1 therapy. The receptors stem from a human donor with advanced basal cell or squamous cell carcinoma (not recorded which).

J is TRBJ2-3 and V is TRBV5-1, with 15 bases that match TRBD2. The CDR3 contains 17 residues. Germline CDR1 SGHRS, CDR2 YFSETQ. Unmatched junction bases numbered 6, after V lost 4 bases and J lost 3 bases. The CDR3 spells CASSTGLAGGRTDTQYF. The CDR3 nucleotides read TGCGCCAGCAGCACCGGACTAGCGGGGGGGCGTACAGATACGCAGTATTTT.

The chain carries TRBV3-1 (or the pseudogene TRBV3-2) and TRBJ2-3; either TRBD1 or TRBD2 may fit D (5 bases each). The germline V gene has CDR1 LGHDT and CDR2 YNNKEL (reference sequence). V lost 4 bases to trimming and J lost 0 bases, with 14 bases between them. This CDR3 has 16 amino acids. CDR3 sequence (DNA): TGTGCCAGCAGCCGACCTGAGGGGATCAGCACAGATACGCAGTATTTT. Its translation is CASSRPEGISTDTQYF.

This chain joins TRBV6-6 and TRBJ2-5, with D tentatively TRBD1 or TRBD2 (7 bases each). Germline V gene lookup returns CDR1 MNHNY and CDR2 SVGAGI (reference sequence). CDR3 length: 14 residues. Trimming removed 8 bases from V and 4 bases from J, with 17 bases in between. The CDR3 loop reads CASGLREGAETQYF. CDR3 nucleotides: TGTGCCAGCGGTCTAAGGGAGGGGGCAGAGACCCAGTACTTC.

The chain uses TRBV5-1 and TRBJ2-7; 9 bases line up with TRBD1. Trimming removed 5 bases from V and 6 bases from J; junction bases left unmatched: 9. This CDR3 spans 14 amino acids. Germline CDR1 and CDR2: SGHRS and YFSETQ. This chain's CDR3 is CASRARTGEGEQYF. CDR3 in DNA: TGCGCCAGCAGGGCTCGGACAGGGGAAGGCGAGCAGTACTTC.

This rearrangement joins TRBV6-5 to TRBJ2-1, with 7 bases aligning to TRBD1. The CDR3 extends over 16 amino acids. Looked up from germline, CDR1 is MNHEY and CDR2 is SVGAGI. After removal of 4 bases from V and 3 bases from J, the junction contained 9 bases not matched to a gene. The CDR3 loop reads CASSSVQGLNYNEQFF. For the CDR3, the DNA is TGTGCCAGCAGTTCCGTACAGGGGCTAAACTACAATGAGCAGTTCTTC.

The V and J genes are TRBV4-1 and TRBJ2-7; D not certain. Germline V lookup: CDR1 MGHRA, CDR2 YSYEKL. This CDR3 region has 15 residues. Trimming removed 0 bases from V and 2 bases from J, with 11 bases in between. The CDR3 DNA follows: TGCGCCAGCAGCCAAGAAGTCGGCCGGACCTACGAGCAGTACTTC. Its protein product is CASSQEVGRTYEQYF.

The chain combines TRBV14 with TRBJ1-1; 8 positions match TRBD1. Looked up from germline, CDR1 is SGHDN and CDR2 is FVKESK. The length of the CDR3 is 14 residues. J lost 10 bases, V lost 3 bases, and 10 bases had no gene match. Here the CDR3 reads CASSQITGQGAAFF. The CDR3 nucleotides read TGTGCCAGCAGCCAGATCACAGGACAGGGCGCAGCTTTCTTT.

This clone counts as medium-sized. The V call is TRBV11-3, the J call TRBJ1-1; D is ambiguous. CDR1 and CDR2 (germline): SGHNT, YENEEA. The CDR3 totals 15 residues. V lost 5 bases and J 4 bases, leaving 17 bases between the germline ends. DNA of the CDR3: TGTGCCAGCAGCCCAAGCGTGGGTCCGGGCACTGAAGCTTTCTTT. As protein: CASSPSVGPGTEAFF.

The V call is TRBV27, the J call TRBJ2-1; TRBD1 might be the D (6 bases). The CDR3 totals 14 residues. Trimming removed 8 bases at V and 4 bases at J, with 15 bases between. Germline V gene lookup returns CDR1 MNHEY and CDR2 SMNVEV (reference sequence). DNA of the CDR3: TGTGCCAGCGGTATTGGGGGCACATACAATGAGCAGTTCTTC. It encodes CASGIGGTYNEQFF.

V and J are TRBV29-1 and TRBJ2-7; D possibly corresponds to TRBD1 (5 bases). This CDR3 is built from 15 residues. Trimming stripped 6 bases from V and 2 bases from J, with 20 bases between. CDR1 is SQVTM and CDR2 is ANQGSEA in the germline V gene. CDR3 DNA: TGCAGCGTGGGCCGAAAAGGGGCGCGCACCTACGAGCAGTACTTC. The encoded protein is CSVGRKGARTYEQYF.

The gene calls are TRBV6-6 and TRBJ1-5; 9 bases map to TRBD1. This CDR3 spans 14 amino acids. CDR1 is MNHNY, CDR2 SVGAGI, per germline (reference sequence). Trimming removed 5 bases from V and 3 bases from J; junction bases left unmatched: 2. The CDR3 region has the DNA TGTGCCAGCAGTGGGACAGGGTTCAATCAGCCCCAGCATTTT. Translated: CASSGTGFNQPQHF.

V is TRBV12-2 and J is TRBJ1-1; no DNA check was done on the table's D call, TRBD1. TRBV12-2 is reported as a pseudogene. The CDR3 consists of 16 residues. CDR3 sequence reads: CASRFGTGDCDTEAFF. In DNA form, the CDR3 reads TGTGCAAGTCGCTTCGGGACAGGGGACTGTGACACTGAAGCTTTCTTT.

This clone was recorded once. The genes are TRBV7-6 and TRBJ2-3; D gene unclear. The CDR3 totals 13 residues. CDR1 is SGHVS and CDR2 is FNYEAQ in the germline V gene. V gave up 5 bases and J gave up 5 bases, with 11 bases separating them. The CDR3 spells CASSPSARDTQYF. In nucleotides, the CDR3 is TGTGCCAGCAGCCCTTCAGCCCGAGATACGCAGTATTTT.

CDR3 bases: TGTGCCAGCAGCTTAGCCTCACAGGGGATCTCCTACGAGCAGTACTTC. It specifies CASSLASQGISYEQYF. The chain carries TRBV7-2 and TRBJ2-7; 7 nucleotides line up with TRBD1. CDR1 and CDR2 from the germline V gene are SGHTA and FQGNSA. The length of the CDR3 is 16 residues. V lost 0 bases, J lost 0 bases, and 5 bases stayed unmatched. The variable domain in full, completed from reference TRBV7-2 and TRBJ2-7, reads GAGVSQSPSNKVTEKGKDVELRCDPISGHTALYWYRQSLGQGLEFLIYFQGNSAPDKSGLPSDRFSAERTGGSVSTLTIQRTQQEDSAVYLCASSLASQGISYEQYFGPGTRLTVT.

This sequence joins TRBV19 and TRBJ2-2; 7 bases fit TRBD1. The CDR3 has 16 amino acids. V gave up 4 bases and J gave up 3 bases; unmatched junction bases: 8. CDR1 LNHDA and CDR2 SQIVND come from the germline V gene (reference sequence). This CDR3 is CASSRLRQGYTGELFF. Here the CDR3 DNA reads TGTGCCAGTAGTAGACTCAGACAGGGATACACCGGGGAGCTGTTTTTT.

This clone was found a few times. Other nucleotide sequences in the sample specify the same CDR3. The chain employs TRBV5-1 and TRBJ1-1; D ambiguous. This CDR3 region has 13 residues. Germline lookup yields CDR1 SGHRS and CDR2 YFSETQ. V was trimmed by 2 bases and J by 1 base, leaving 6 bases between them. CDR3 in DNA: TGCGCCAGCAGCTTAGGAGGGAACACTGAAGCTTTCTTT. This encodes CASSLGGNTEAFF.

The V and J genes are TRBV9 and TRBJ2-3, with 9 bases identical to TRBD2. This CDR3 region has 15 residues. V gave up 2 bases and J gave up 3 bases; unmatched junction bases: 4. Germline V CDR1 and CDR2: SGDLS, YYNGEE. CDR3 residues: CASSVGLALTDTQYF. CDR3 DNA: TGTGCCAGCAGCGTGGGACTAGCATTGACAGATACGCAGTATTTT.

V gene TRBV27 combines with J gene TRBJ2-1; 7 nucleotides agree with TRBD1. The V gene's germline CDR1 is MNHEY and CDR2 SMNVEV (reference sequence). V lost 6 bases to trimming and J lost 0 bases; unmatched junction nucleotides: 17. This CDR3 comprises 19 residues. The DNA of the CDR3 is TGTGCCAGCAGCCCCTGGCCGGGACAGAGGAAGAGCTCCTACAATGAGCAGTTCTTC. It is translated as CASSPWPGQRKSSYNEQFF.

The rearrangement uses TRBV27 and TRBJ1-5; TRBD1 matches 8 bases. There are 14 residues in the CDR3. V was clipped by 6 bases and J by 6 bases; unmatched bases: 7. Germline lookup yields CDR1 MNHEY and CDR2 SMNVEV (reference sequence). CDR3 in DNA: TGTGCCAGCAGGAGCGGGACAGGAGGTCAGCCCCAGCATTTT. This codes for CASRSGTGGQPQHF.

The rearrangement uses TRBV3-1 (or the pseudogene TRBV3-2) and TRBJ1-6; TRBD1 is a possible D gene (5 bases). This CDR3 spans 16 amino acids. Per the germline V gene, CDR1 is LGHDT and CDR2 is YNNKEL (reference sequence). The V end was cut by 1 base, the J end by 7 bases, with 14 bases between. The CDR3 spells CASSQVPTGRNSPLHF. DNA of the CDR3: TGTGCCAGCAGCCAAGTCCCCACGGGGCGAAATTCACCCCTCCACTTT.

This clone was detected once. The rearrangement uses TRBV28 and TRBJ1-4; TRBD1 matches 8 bases. The length of the CDR3 is 14 residues. The V segment lost 8 bases and the J segment 8 bases; nucleotides outside the gene matches: 10. The germline gives CDR1 MDHEN, CDR2 SYDVKM. This chain's CDR3 is CASASGGQGEKLFF. DNA for the CDR3: TGTGCCAGCGCCTCAGGGGGCCAGGGAGAAAAACTGTTTTTT. The entire variable domain, with the rest obtained from reference TRBV28 and TRBJ1-4, is as follows: DVKVTQSSRYLVKRTGEKVFLECVQDMDHENMFWYRQDPGLGLRLIYFSYDVKMKEKGDIPEGYSVSREKKERFSLILESASTNQTSMYLCASASGGQGEKLFFGSGTQLSVL.

In DNA form, the CDR3 reads TGTGCCAGCCTAGAAGGGGGCGTCAGCACTGAAGCTTTCTTT. Translation: CASLEGGVSTEAFF. The chain carries TRBV7-8 and TRBJ1-1, with 7 nucleotides matching TRBD1. The junction had 10 bases not matched to a gene; V was cut back by 8 bases and J by 4 bases. The CDR3 has 14 amino acids. Germline V gene data show CDR1 as SGHVS and CDR2 as FQNEAQ. Combining the CDR3 with reference TRBV7-8 and TRBJ1-1 gives the whole variable domain GAGVSQSPRYKVAKRGQDVALRCDPISGHVSLFWYQQALGQGPEFLTYFQNEAQLDKSGLPSDRFFAERPEGSVSTLKIQRTQQEDSAVYLCASLEGGVSTEAFFGQGTRLTVV.

The chain uses TRBV3-1 (or the pseudogene TRBV3-2) and TRBJ2-5; TRBD2 is a possible D gene (6 bases). The CDR3 is 14 residues long. Germline CDR1 is LGHDT and CDR2 is YNNKEL (reference sequence). The V gene lost 1 base and the J gene lost 4 bases, with 10 bases spanning the gap. The CDR3 is CASSQVRGGETQYF. The CDR3 DNA reads as TGTGCCAGCAGCCAAGTCCGGGGAGGAGAGACCCAGTACTTC.